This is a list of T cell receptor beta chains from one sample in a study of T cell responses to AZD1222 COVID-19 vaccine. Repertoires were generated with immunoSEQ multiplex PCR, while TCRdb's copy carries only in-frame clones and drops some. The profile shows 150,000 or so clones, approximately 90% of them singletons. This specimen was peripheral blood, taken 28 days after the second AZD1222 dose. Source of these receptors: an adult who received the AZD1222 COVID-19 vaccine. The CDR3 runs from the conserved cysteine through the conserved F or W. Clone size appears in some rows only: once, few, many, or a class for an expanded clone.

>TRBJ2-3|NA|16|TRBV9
CASSNTGTGGTDTQYF
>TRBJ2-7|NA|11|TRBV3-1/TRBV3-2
CASSRGGEQYF
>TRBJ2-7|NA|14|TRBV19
CASSTQASSYEQYF
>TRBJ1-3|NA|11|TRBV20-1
CSAATGNTIYF
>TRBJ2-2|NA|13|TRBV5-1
CASSFDGSGELFF
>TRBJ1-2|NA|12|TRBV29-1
CSVERRNYGYTF
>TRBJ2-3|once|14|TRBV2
CASMVAGEADTQYF
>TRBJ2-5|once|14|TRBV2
CASRADRAQETQYF
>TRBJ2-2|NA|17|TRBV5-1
CASGDPLRGPNTGELFF
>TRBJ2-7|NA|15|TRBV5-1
CASSLAGGPDYEQYF
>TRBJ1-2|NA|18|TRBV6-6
CASGPPASSGTGGSGYTF
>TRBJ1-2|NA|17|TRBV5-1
CASSLAGTQPRRPGYTF
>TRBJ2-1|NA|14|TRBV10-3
CAISGLAGVNEQFF
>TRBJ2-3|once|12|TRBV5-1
CASSPSRDTQYF
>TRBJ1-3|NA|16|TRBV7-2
CASSLGQLISGNTIYF
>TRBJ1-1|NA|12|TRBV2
CASTRQNTEAFF
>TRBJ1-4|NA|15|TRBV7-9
CASSSSGATNEKLFF
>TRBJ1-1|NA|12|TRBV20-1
CSASLGYTEAFF
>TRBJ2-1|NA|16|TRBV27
CASSLEDTSSYNEQFF
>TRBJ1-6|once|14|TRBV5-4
CASSLNQNNSPLHF
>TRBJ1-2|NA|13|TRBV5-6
CASSWTDDYGYTF
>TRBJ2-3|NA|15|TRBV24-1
CATSGGDRVTDTQYF
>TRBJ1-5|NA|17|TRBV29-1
CSVEFPDRGQSNQPQHF
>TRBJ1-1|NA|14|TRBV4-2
CASSHRDRDTEAFF
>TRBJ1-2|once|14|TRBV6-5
CASSYPGNPYGYTF
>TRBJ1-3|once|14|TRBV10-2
CASSESTGETPIYF
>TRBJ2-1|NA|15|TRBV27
CASQRVGGGYNEQFF
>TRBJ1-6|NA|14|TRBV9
CASSAGHYNSPLHF
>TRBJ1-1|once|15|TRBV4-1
CASSQKRRGAAEAFF
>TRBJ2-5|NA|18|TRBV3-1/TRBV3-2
CASSQDQRGGFSRETQYF
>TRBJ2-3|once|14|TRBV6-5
CASRRGGESDTQYF
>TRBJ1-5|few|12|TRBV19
CASRKIPGAQHF
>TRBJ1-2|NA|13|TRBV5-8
CASSLVRAGGYTF
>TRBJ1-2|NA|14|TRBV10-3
CAISQDRGIDGYTF
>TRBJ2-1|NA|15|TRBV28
CASSLGPASYNEQFF
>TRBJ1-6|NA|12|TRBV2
CASSRGFSPLHF
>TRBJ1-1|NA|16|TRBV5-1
CASSPTSERGNTEAFF
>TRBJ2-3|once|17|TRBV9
CASSEASGTLPPDTQYF
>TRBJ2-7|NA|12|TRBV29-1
CSVYGSTYEQYF
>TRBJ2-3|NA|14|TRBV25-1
CASKSGEFTDTQYF
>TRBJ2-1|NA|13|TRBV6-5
CASSPQHYNEQFF
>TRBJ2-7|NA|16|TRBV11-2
CASSLLIWAGSYEQYF
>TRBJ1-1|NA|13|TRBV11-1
CASSLATATEAFF
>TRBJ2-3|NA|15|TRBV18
CASSMAITGTDTQYF
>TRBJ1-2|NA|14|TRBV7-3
CASSLGPTGGGYTF
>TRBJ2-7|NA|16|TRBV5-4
CASSPGLAGLAYEQYF